This TCR beta chain stems from a study of blood T cells in healthy people across ages. Study-wide results and limits: With age, beta diversity per million T cells declined roughly linearly, significantly by 40. Percentage of naive T cells showed a strong correlation with TCR beta diversity.

Each sample yielded at least 6 micrograms of PBMC total RNA. The authors ran a second PCR of about 7 to 11 cycles using a sample-barcoded 5' primer and a J-beta primer mix. Via MiXCR, TCRdb re-called the 5' RACE reads, giving one row per CDR3 protein. The data contain 380,000 or so distinct CDR3 sequences, over 45% of them singletons. A note on this clonotype: The antigen is unknown. Its ends do not fully match the called genes, so a read error is possible.

The specimen sequenced was blood. This sequence was found in a man aged 60-69 years in good health.

The CDR3 DNA reads TGTGCCACCAGTCCCCAGGGGGGCCAATCTGATACGCAGTATTTT. It encodes CATSPQGGQSDTQYF. This chain links TRBV6-4 with TRBJ2-3, with a weak D call TRBD1 (7 bases). CDR1 MRHNA and CDR2 SNTAGT come from the germline V gene. The CDR3 consists of 15 residues.